Below, one TCR beta chain is given with its context. These data are taken from a study of identifying expanded T cells in peripheral blood. The germline gives CDR1 SGHRS, CDR2 YFSETQ. Trimming took 8 bases from V and 1 from J; bases not matched to a gene: 3. This CDR3 region has 14 residues. Clones were sequenced by immunoSEQ multiplex PCR, and TCRdb holds only the in-frame ones, with some missing. Of roughly 100,000 clones detected, around 89% appear once; the ten largest clones hold roughly 15%. The origin of this receptor is a person between 18 and 70 years old in good health. The genes are TRBV5-1 and TRBJ2-2, with 9 bases matching TRBD1. Sample: blood. The DNA of the CDR3 is TGCGCCAGTCGACAGGGGGTGAACACCGGGGAGCTGTTTTTT. This gives the protein CASRQGVNTGELFF.